The following is a T cell receptor (beta chain) sequence with its context. This sample is part of a study of OX40 agonist ivuxolimab in advanced cancers. Across the whole study: A diagnosis of hepatocellular carcinoma, melanoma, renal cell or head and neck cancer was present in dose-escalation patients.

Measured with immunoSEQ multiplex PCR; TCRdb has only the in-frame clones, and not every one. Here the sample spans some 70,000 clones, 85% to 90% being singletons. Germline-derived CDR1 and CDR2 are SGHRS and YFSETQ. V was clipped by 2 bases and J by 2 bases, with 8 bases between them. The CDR3 is made up of 15 amino acids. The sequence was obtained from an adult with an advanced solid tumor such as melanoma, head and neck, liver or kidney cancer. This rearrangement joins TRBV5-1 to TRBJ1-6; D remains ambiguous. The specimen was CD4+ or CD8+ T cells sorted from blood, collected in a trial of the OX40 agonist ivuxolimab. CDR3 nucleotides: TGCGCCAGCAGCTTAGGGAACACCTATAATTCACCCCTCCACTTT. Its protein is CASSLGNTYNSPLHF. Full variable domain (missing parts from reference TRBV5-1 and TRBJ1-6): KAGVTQTPRYLIKTRGQQVTLSCSPISGHRSVSWYQQTPGQGLQFLFEYFSETQRNKGNFPGRFSGRQFSNSRSEMNVSTLELGDSALYLCASSLGNTYNSPLHFGNGTRLTVT.